These 27 T cell receptor beta chains were sequenced from one sample in a study of shared clonotypes between healthy human individuals. CD8 cells classed as naive were CD45RO-negative and positively selected for CCR7, excluding terminally differentiated effector memory CD45RA+ cells. Profiling relied on immunoSEQ multiplex PCR, and the TCRdb table lists in-frame clones only, not all of them. This sample has millions of clones, with roughly 91% found just once. The source material was naive CD8+ T cells from PBMCs. These receptors all stem from a man aged 18 to 35 in good health. Some clones in this sample may be carry-over from other donors' samples.

This clone was found once. V is TRBV7-9 and J is TRBJ2-7; possibly TRBD1 or TRBD2 for D (5 bases each). Trimming took 10 bases from V and 0 from J, leaving 13 bases between them. CDR1 and CDR2 (germline): SEHNR, FQNEAQ (reference sequence). This CDR3 spans 13 amino acids. The CDR3 loop reads CAINRDDSYEQYF. The CDR3 nucleotides read TGTGCCATTAACCGGGACGACTCCTACGAGCAGTACTTC.

V gene TRBV2 combines with J gene TRBJ1-5, with TRBD1 identical over 7 bases. V gave up 2 bases and J gave up 7 bases; unmatched junction bases: 14. This CDR3 is 17 amino acids long. Germline CDR1 is SNHLY and CDR2 is FYNNEI. CDR3 nucleotide sequence: TGTGCCAGCAGTGAATGGTGGAACAGGGGAGCGACGCAGCCCCAGCATTTT. Its protein product is CASSEWWNRGATQPQHF.

The chain links TRBV5-4 to TRBJ2-7, with 12 bases identical to TRBD2. The ends lost 0 bases at V and 5 bases at J; junction bases unmatched: 9. This CDR3 has 17 amino acids. Germline CDR1 reads SGHNT; CDR2 reads YYREEE (reference sequence). The CDR3: CASSLATTSGSPHEQYF. The CDR3 nucleotides are TGTGCCAGCAGCTTGGCCACGACTAGCGGGAGTCCCCACGAGCAGTACTTC.

The J gene is TRBJ2-7, the V gene TRBV19, with 14 bases identical to TRBD2. V lost 4 bases to trimming and J lost 3 bases; unmatched junction nucleotides: 5. The CDR3 totals 16 residues. The germline CDR1 and CDR2 sequences are LNHDA and SQIVND (reference sequence). The CDR3, as DNA: TGTGCCAGTAGTACGACTAGCGGGAGGGAATACTACGAGCAGTACTTC. It encodes CASSTTSGREYYEQYF.

V and J are TRBV28 and TRBJ2-7; unclear D gene. The CDR3 consists of 14 residues. Trimming stripped 3 bases from V and 4 bases from J, with 13 bases between. The germline CDR1 and CDR2 sequences are MDHEN and SYDVKM. The CDR3 DNA is TGTGCCAGCAGTTTGGTCAGCCGGCTATACGAGCAGTACTTC. As protein: CASSLVSRLYEQYF.

The chain couples TRBV29-1 to TRBJ2-1; D may be TRBD1 or TRBD2 (6 bases each). The CDR3 runs to 13 residues. Trimming left V 7 bases short and J 9 bases short, with 19 bases between. Germline V CDR1 and CDR2: SQVTM, ANQGSEA. CDR3 in DNA: TGCAGCGGGGCCCGGGGGCTCCCGCGTGAGCAGTTCTTC. It is translated as CSGARGLPREQFF.

The chain joins TRBV6-6 to TRBJ1-1; the D gene is possibly TRBD1 (6 bases). CDR1 is MNHNY and CDR2 is SVGAGI in the germline V gene (reference sequence). The germline V and J ends were trimmed by 5 bases and 0 bases, with 10 bases remaining between them. This CDR3 spans 14 amino acids. CDR3 sequence: CASSQGQLNTEAFF. CDR3 nucleotides: TGTGCCAGCAGTCAGGGGCAGCTGAACACTGAAGCTTTCTTT.

The chain recombines TRBV6-1 with TRBJ1-5, with D uncertain. Between the trimmed V and J ends, which lost 3 bases and 0 bases, there was a span of 6 bases. The CDR3 length is 14 residues. Germline values: CDR1 MNHNS, CDR2 SASEGT. CDR3 DNA sequence: TGTGCCAGCAGTGACAGTCATAGCAATCAGCCCCAGCATTTT. Its translation is CASSDSHSNQPQHF.

The gene calls are TRBV4-1 and TRBJ2-1, with TRBD2 matching over 8 bases. CDR1 MGHRA and CDR2 YSYEKL come from the germline V gene. The CDR3 sequence is 16 residues long. Trimming cost V 7 bases and J 4 bases; bases outside gene matches: 12. This CDR3 is CASTLKRAGEYNEQFF. The CDR3 nucleotides read TGCGCCAGCACCCTAAAGAGAGCGGGAGAGTACAATGAGCAGTTCTTC.

The CDR3 DNA reads as TGTGCCAGCAGTCCGGGTCGATTTTCTAAAGAGCAGTACTTC. Protein product: CASSPGRFSKEQYF. This chain connects TRBV28 to TRBJ2-7; no clear D gene. This CDR3 is 14 amino acids long. Per the germline V gene, CDR1 is MDHEN and CDR2 is SYDVKM. Trimming shortened V by 5 bases and J by 7 bases, and 18 bases separated the two germline ends.

This clone was recorded only once. The DNA of the CDR3 is TGTGCCAGCACAAAGGGACAGGGATTCTCCGAGCAGTACTTC. Encoded protein: CASTKGQGFSEQYF. The rearrangement links TRBV27 to TRBJ2-7; 9 bases line up with TRBD1. The CDR3 contains 14 residues. V dropped 7 bases and J dropped 6; count of bases not matched to a gene: 10. Germline V lookup: CDR1 MNHEY, CDR2 SMNVEV (reference sequence).

CDR3 sequence (DNA): TGTGCCAGCTCACCTCCAAGCCCGGGTGGGGGGGACTACGAGCAGTACTTC. It codes for CASSPPSPGGGDYEQYF. The V gene is TRBV18, the J gene TRBJ2-7; TRBD2 matches 7 bases. After removal of 3 bases from V and 3 bases from J, the junction contained 14 bases not matched to a gene. Germline assignment: CDR1 KGHSH and CDR2 LQKENI. The CDR3 contains 17 residues. Supplemented by reference TRBV18 and TRBJ2-7, the full variable domain reads NAGVMQNPRHLVRRRGQEARLRCSPMKGHSHVYWYRQLPEEGLKFMVYLQKENIIDESGMPKERFSAEFPKEGPSILRIQQVVRGDSAAYFCASSPPSPGGGDYEQYFGPGTRLTVT.

J is TRBJ2-1 and V is TRBV27, with 10 bases fitting TRBD2. V shed 5 bases, J shed 0 bases, and the junction held 13 bases outside the gene matches. Germline CDR1 is MNHEY and CDR2 is SMNVEV (reference sequence). The length of the CDR3 is 19 residues. The CDR3 nucleotides are TGTGCCAGCAGTCGAGCGGGAGGGATACCCAGCAGCTCCTACAATGAGCAGTTCTTC. Translating gives CASSRAGGIPSSSYNEQFF.

The CDR3 loop is CARQGTTSRNTEAFF. The CDR3 bases are TGTGCCCGGCAGGGGACGACCAGCAGGAACACTGAAGCTTTCTTT. The chain couples TRBV2 to TRBJ1-1, with D perhaps TRBD1 (6 bases). This CDR3 is 15 amino acids long. V dropped 11 bases and J dropped 1 base, with 20 bases sitting between them. Germline CDR1 is SNHLY and CDR2 is FYNNEI.

With regard to this clone: The sample contains more than one DNA sequence encoding this CDR3. The chain employs TRBV9 and TRBJ2-3; weak D call: TRBD1 (5 bases). Trimming stripped 0 bases from V and 2 bases from J, with 10 bases between. This CDR3 spans 15 amino acids. In germline, CDR1 is SGDLS, CDR2 YYNGEE. The CDR3 region has the DNA TGTGCCAGCAGCGTAGATAGGGGTTTCACAGATACGCAGTATTTT. It yields the protein CASSVDRGFTDTQYF.

The J gene is TRBJ2-7, the V gene TRBV5-1; D unresolved. Germline CDR1 is SGHRS and CDR2 is YFSETQ. Deletions cut 6 bases from V and 1 base from J, with 11 bases between. The CDR3 extends over 13 amino acids. The CDR3 bases are TGCGCCAGCAACCCCCCCGGGTCCTACGAGCAGTACTTC. Translating gives CASNPPGSYEQYF.

Details on this clone: Other DNA sequences in this sample translate to the same CDR3. The chain employs TRBV9 and TRBJ1-2; tentatively, D is TRBD1 (6 bases). Germline assignment: CDR1 SGDLS and CDR2 YYNGEE. The CDR3 length is 13 residues. V lost 4 bases, J lost 4 bases, and 11 bases lay in between. CDR3 residues: CASSPGGPYGYTF. The CDR3, as DNA: TGTGCCAGCAGCCCCGGGGGCCCCTATGGCTACACCTTC.

The chain joins TRBV6-5 to TRBJ2-7, with D maybe TRBD2 (6 bases). V gave up 5 bases and J gave up 2 bases, with 13 bases separating them. CDR3 size: 14 residues. Per germline, CDR1 MNHEY and CDR2 SVGAGI. The CDR3 region is CASSPSGPAYEQYF. The DNA for the CDR3 is TGTGCCAGCAGTCCCAGCGGGCCAGCCTACGAGCAGTACTTC.

The gene calls are TRBV15 and TRBJ2-3; D could derive from TRBD1 or TRBD2 (5 bases each). CDR1 and CDR2 from the germline V gene are LNHNV and YYDKDF (reference sequence). The V end was cut by 5 bases, the J end by 6 bases, with 18 bases between. This CDR3 contains 15 residues. CDR3 DNA: TGTGCCACCAGCCAAGAGGGCAGGGTGGATGATACGCAGTATTTT. Encoded protein: CATSQEGRVDDTQYF.

The rearrangement links TRBV19 to TRBJ1-1; D call uncertain. The length of the CDR3 is 14 residues. Between the trimmed V and J ends, which lost 4 bases and 6 bases, there was a span of 15 bases. Germline assignment: CDR1 LNHDA and CDR2 SQIVND (reference sequence). The CDR3 DNA is TGTGCCAGTAGTAAGGGCCCTCGGGATGCTGAAGCTTTCTTT. Protein product: CASSKGPRDAEAFF.

This rearrangement joins TRBV27 to TRBJ1-6; 9 bases align to TRBD1. The ends lost 5 bases at V and 7 bases at J; junction bases unmatched: 6. The length of the CDR3 is 15 residues. The germline V gene encodes CDR1 MNHEY and CDR2 SMNVEV (reference sequence). The CDR3 sequence: CASSTGTGRNSPLHF. The CDR3 region has the DNA TGTGCCAGCAGTACCGGGACAGGGAGGAATTCACCCCTCCACTTT.

A remark on this clone: A junction end diverges from the germline sequence, so it may reflect a read error. This chain joins TRBV9 and TRBJ1-1, with unresolved D. The CDR3 is made up of 11 amino acids. Germline CDR1 reads SGDLS; CDR2 reads YYNGEE. The CDR3 coding sequence is TGTGCCAGCAGCCCGATCGGGCCGACACCTTTT. Protein sequence: CASSPIGPTPF.

The chain combines TRBV5-6 with TRBJ2-2; weak D call: TRBD2 (5 bases). V lost 4 bases and J 6 bases, leaving 10 bases between the germline ends. CDR3 size: 13 residues. In germline, CDR1 is SGHDT, CDR2 YYEEEE. The CDR3 spells CASSTGVAGELFF. CDR3 bases: TGTGCCAGCAGCACCGGGGTAGCCGGGGAGCTGTTTTTT. Drawing the rest from reference TRBV5-6 and TRBJ2-2, the complete variable domain is DAGVTQSPTHLIKTRGQQVTLRCSPKSGHDTVSWYQQALGQGPQFIFQYYEEEERQRGNFPDRFSGHQFPNYSSELNVNALLLGDSALYLCASSTGVAGELFFGEGSRLTVL.

A remark on this clone: The same CDR3 arises from other DNA sequences in this sample as well. CDR3 nucleotide sequence: TGTGCCAGCAGTTTATCTCGGGTGGGCTACGAGCAGTACTTC. It is translated as CASSLSRVGYEQYF. The chain is built from TRBV27 and TRBJ2-7, with D hard to call. Trimming stripped 0 bases from V and 3 bases from J, with 9 bases between. Germline V gene lookup returns CDR1 MNHEY and CDR2 SMNVEV (reference sequence). The CDR3 loop spans 14 amino acids.

The chain combines TRBV13 with TRBJ2-1; either TRBD1 or TRBD2 may fit D (5 bases each). This CDR3 has 16 residues. V was shortened by 6 bases and J by 5 bases, with 20 bases between the two germline ends. The V gene's germline CDR1 is PRHDT and CDR2 FYEKMQ (reference sequence). CDR3 sequence (DNA): TGTGCCAGCAGTCCTCCGGGGCTAGTGGGCCACAATGAGCAGTTCTTC. It is translated as CASSPPGLVGHNEQFF. Full variable domain (outside the CDR3, taken from reference TRBV13 and TRBJ2-1): AAGVIQSPRHLIKEKRETATLKCYPIPRHDTVYWYQQGPGQDPQFLISFYEKMQSDKGSIPDRFSAQQFSDYHSELNMSSLELGDSALYFCASSPPGLVGHNEQFFGPGTRLTVL.

This clone appeared a single time. The V and J genes are TRBV2 and TRBJ2-7, with 7 positions matching TRBD1. Germline V gene data show CDR1 as SNHLY and CDR2 as FYNNEI. Trimming took 3 bases from V and 3 from J; bases not matched to a gene: 11. The CDR3 runs to 16 residues. For the CDR3, the DNA is TGTGCCAGCAGTGAGACAACACAGGGGTACTTCTACGAGCAGTACTTC. Translating it yields CASSETTQGYFYEQYF.

Written as DNA, the CDR3 is TGTGCCAGTACCCAGCCGGGGGCCTCCTACGAGCAGTACTTC. Translated, it gives CASTQPGASYEQYF. The chain links TRBV19 to TRBJ2-7; D might be TRBD1 or TRBD2, each matching 6 bases. The CDR3 sequence is 14 residues long. Germline V gives CDR1 LNHDA, CDR2 SQIVND (reference sequence). Trimming removed 7 bases at V and 0 bases at J, with 13 bases between.